Listed below are T cell receptor beta chains from one sample, sequenced in a study of T cells after yellow fever vaccination. TCRdb redid the calling of the 5' RACE reads with MiXCR, one entry per CDR3 protein. The data show about 300,000 distinct CDR3 sequences, around 6.8% seen once. This sample comprised PBMCs, obtained approximately 47 days after the first yellow fever vaccination. These receptors originate from a man between 18 and 29 years old who received the YFV17D yellow fever vaccine. The CDR3 runs from the conserved cysteine through the conserved F or W. The order of the fields is CDR3 protein, CDR3 DNA, J gene, D gene, clone size, V gene. D genes are given only for firm matches. The listing skips clone size in some rows; elsewhere it reads once, few, many or a size class.

CAISVTGGETQYF | TGTGCCATCAGTGTTACAGGAGGGGAGACCCAGTACTTC | TRBJ2-5 | - | many | TRBV10-3
CASSQQQNAGANVLTF | TGCGCCAGCAGCCAGCAACAGAACGCTGGGGCCAACGTCCTGACTTTC | TRBJ2-6 | - | few | TRBV4-3
CSAALYRPNTEAFF | TGCAGTGCTGCTTTGTACAGGCCGAACACTGAAGCTTTCTTT | TRBJ1-1 | - | - | TRBV20-1
CASSFGTALTDTQYF | TGTGCCAGCAGCTTTGGGACAGCCCTCACAGATACGCAGTATTTT | TRBJ2-3 | TRBD1 | few | TRBV9
CASGFTGSTYEQYF | TGTGCTAGTGGTTTCACCGGCAGCACCTACGAGCAGTACTTC | TRBJ2-7 | - | many | TRBV12-5
CASSQDGGEQFF | TGCGCCAGCAGCCAAGATGGCGGAGAGCAGTTCTTC | TRBJ2-1 | - | many | TRBV4-3
CSASGAMERASETQYF | TGCAGTGCTAGTGGGGCCATGGAGCGGGCTTCGGAGACCCAGTACTTC | TRBJ2-5 | - | - | TRBV20-1
CASRGRASQPQHF | TGTGCCAGCAGGGGCAGAGCCTCTCAGCCCCAGCATTTT | TRBJ1-5 | - | - | TRBV6-1
CASSESRVGTEAFF | TGTGCCAGCAGTGAATCAAGGGTGGGCACTGAAGCTTTCTTT | TRBJ1-1 | - | few | TRBV25-1
CASSSTGVTEAFF | TGTGCCAGCAGTTCAACAGGGGTAACTGAAGCTTTCTTT | TRBJ1-1 | TRBD1 | many | TRBV12-3/TRBV12-4
CASSLVGGGERDTQYF | TGTGCCAGCAGCTTGGTCGGCGGGGGGGAGAGAGATACGCAGTATTTT | TRBJ2-3 | TRBD2 | - | TRBV5-6
CASSSTRGGQETQYF | TGCGCCAGCAGCTCGACTCGGGGGGGCCAAGAGACCCAGTACTTC | TRBJ2-5 | TRBD2 | - | TRBV5-1
CSARQVHVGDTQYF | TGCAGTGCTAGACAAGTCCACGTCGGAGATACGCAGTATTTT | TRBJ2-3 | - | many | TRBV20-1
CASSNNYGYTF | TGTGCCAGCAGTAATAACTATGGCTACACCTTC | TRBJ1-2 | - | many | TRBV6-5
CASSLSGDRKGYTF | TGTGCCAGCAGTTTATCGGGGGACAGAAAAGGCTACACCTTC | TRBJ1-2 | TRBD1 | few | TRBV27
CCARRQGLASTDTQYF | TGCTGTGCTAGGAGACAGGGCCTGGCGAGCACAGATACGCAGTATTTT | TRBJ2-3 | TRBD1 | - | TRBV20-1
CASSLGQGRDTQYF | TGCGCCAGCAGCTTAGGACAGGGGCGCGATACGCAGTATTTT | TRBJ2-3 | TRBD1 | many | TRBV5-1
CASSADISSGNTIYF | TGTGCCAGCAGTGCCGACATCTCCTCTGGAAACACCATATATTTT | TRBJ1-3 | - | - | TRBV6-1
CASSPLESSNEKLFF | TGTGCCAGCTCACCACTGGAGAGTTCTAATGAAAAACTGTTTTTT | TRBJ1-4 | - | few | TRBV18
CASSVGPQGLPEQYF | TGTGCCAGCAGCGTAGGCCCACAGGGTCTCCCCGAGCAGTACTTC | TRBJ2-7 | - | few | TRBV9
CASSLVDSNQPQHF | TGTGCCAGCAGCTTAGTTGATAGCAATCAGCCCCAGCATTTT | TRBJ1-5 | - | many | TRBV7-9
CASSSEGNEQFF | TGTGCCAGCAGCTCTGAGGGCAATGAGCAGTTCTTC | TRBJ2-1 | - | many | TRBV7-9
CASSWGGAGYEQYF | TGCGCCAGCAGCTGGGGCGGCGCAGGCTACGAGCAGTACTTC | TRBJ2-7 | - | - | TRBV5-1
CASSLGVGHSYEQYF | TGTGCCAGCAGCTTAGGCGTTGGGCACTCCTACGAGCAGTACTTC | TRBJ2-7 | - | few | TRBV7-3
CASSLQTTGDRSGYTF | TGTGCCAGCAGCTTACAAACGACAGGAGATCGGAGTGGCTACACCTTC | TRBJ1-2 | - | many | TRBV7-9
CASSRPGHSYEQYF | TGCGCCAGCAGCCGCCCGGGACACTCCTACGAGCAGTACTTC | TRBJ2-7 | - | few | TRBV5-1
CASSYSNAFPLHF | TGTGCCAGCAGTTACTCGAACGCATTCCCCCTCCACTTT | TRBJ1-6 | - | few | TRBV6-5
CATSDGKIQGNEQFF | TGTGCCACCAGTGATGGGAAGATCCAAGGTAATGAGCAGTTCTTC | TRBJ2-1 | - | - | TRBV24-1
CASSSARDFTDTQYF | TGTGCCAGCAGTTCCGCCCGGGACTTCACAGATACGCAGTATTTT | TRBJ2-3 | - | many | TRBV12-3/TRBV12-4
CASSLFGADTGELFF | TGTGCCAGCAGCCTATTCGGGGCGGACACCGGGGAGCTGTTTTTT | TRBJ2-2 | - | - | TRBV3-1
CASSFLQGTPDTQYF | TGTGCCAGCAGTTTTCTCCAGGGTACCCCAGATACGCAGTATTTT | TRBJ2-3 | - | - | TRBV27